The rows below give T cell receptor beta chains drawn from one sample of a study of blood T cell repertoires in COVID-19. Sequenced by immunoSEQ multiplex PCR; TCRdb stores in-frame clones only, minus some. The sample includes some 38,000 clones, roughly 78% of them seen just once. Material for sequencing was peripheral blood. The receptors shown here come from a woman in her 70s with acute or convalescent COVID-19. The conserved cysteine and the conserved F or W are not part of the CDR3 here. Fields, in order: CDR3 length, D gene, V gene, clone size, CDR3 protein. D genes are given only for firm matches. Not all rows give a size; the values are once, few, many and, for expanded clones, a class.

length: 14; D: -; V: TRBV24-1; size: -; CDR3: ATSDLAQGPYNEQF
length: 13; D: -; V: TRBV7-9; size: -; CDR3: ASSPKTRISDTQY
length: 12; D: -; V: TRBV21-1; size: -; CDR3: ASSIGQWDYGYT
length: 10; D: -; V: TRBV29-1; size: -; CDR3: SVQVSSYEQY
length: 14; D: TRBD2; V: TRBV12-5; size: once; CDR3: ASATGLAGSYNEQF
length: 12; D: -; V: TRBV5-1; size: -; CDR3: ASSLTGRVTEAF
length: 15; D: -; V: TRBV7-9; size: once; CDR3: ASSLADRGAVVYEQY
length: 13; D: TRBD1; V: TRBV27; size: -; CDR3: ASSSPGQSSYEQY
length: 10; D: -; V: TRBV7-6; size: -; CDR3: ASSLLQDTQY
length: 14; D: TRBD1; V: TRBV27; size: -; CDR3: ASSFLDRVGNQPQH
length: 15; D: -; V: TRBV11-2; size: -; CDR3: ASSQKRPRGTYNEQF
length: 13; D: -; V: TRBV10-1; size: once; CDR3: ASWGSIVSYNEQF
length: 11; D: TRBD1; V: TRBV5-4; size: -; CDR3: ASSLGDSYGYT
length: 11; D: -; V: TRBV11-2; size: once; CDR3: ASSLLPNTEAF
length: 12; D: TRBD1; V: TRBV5-1; size: -; CDR3: ASSPRTGGPGYT
length: 10; D: TRBD2; V: TRBV6-4; size: -; CDR3: ASSARTSEQY
length: 14; D: -; V: TRBV19; size: few; CDR3: ASSTEGWVTYNEQF
length: 14; D: TRBD2; V: TRBV13; size: -; CDR3: ASSHVAGVSTDTQY
length: 14; D: TRBD1; V: TRBV5-1; size: -; CDR3: ASSHRDRGPRAEAF
length: 12; D: TRBD2; V: TRBV5-1; size: -; CDR3: ASSQAGGQETQY
length: 16; D: TRBD1; V: TRBV24-1; size: -; CDR3: ATSDGRKGQIAKNIQY
length: 12; D: TRBD1; V: TRBV5-6; size: -; CDR3: ASSLSGQGSEQY
length: 17; D: -; V: TRBV5-1; size: -; CDR3: ASSSPTKDVGSYNSPLH
length: 14; D: TRBD2; V: TRBV5-4; size: -; CDR3: ASSLGLAGAADTQY
length: 11; D: -; V: TRBV4-1; size: once; CDR3: ASSQTGSGELF
length: 11; D: TRBD1; V: TRBV2; size: -; CDR3: ASSPQGSTEAF
length: 13; D: TRBD1; V: TRBV9; size: -; CDR3: ASSARTGYRNEQF
length: 10; D: -; V: TRBV13; size: -; CDR3: ASSLPGNEQF
length: 11; D: -; V: TRBV6-5; size: -; CDR3: ASAPDGIYGYT
length: 13; D: -; V: TRBV5-1; size: -; CDR3: ASSLTPGPRDEQY
length: 13; D: TRBD2; V: TRBV27; size: -; CDR3: ASSNPWTSGARPY
length: 17; D: TRBD2; V: TRBV28; size: few; CDR3: ASSLIGLAGGASTDTQY
length: 15; D: -; V: TRBV6-1; size: -; CDR3: ASSEGKTGLMIQPQH
length: 13; D: TRBD1; V: TRBV28; size: -; CDR3: ASSSGQGISYEQY
length: 14; D: -; V: TRBV3-1/TRBV3-2; size: few; CDR3: ASSPPRDYSGNTIY
length: 12; D: -; V: TRBV6-5; size: few; CDR3: ASRAGVFADTQY
length: 13; D: TRBD1; V: TRBV6-6; size: -; CDR3: ASSPQGARGEKLF
length: 11; D: -; V: TRBV6-5; size: few; CDR3: ASSPGGSGGYT
length: 11; D: TRBD1; V: TRBV5-1; size: -; CDR3: ASSPDRGYEQY
length: 10; D: -; V: TRBV4-1; size: -; CDR3: ASSQGQDEQY
length: 12; D: -; V: TRBV25-1; size: -; CDR3: ASSDQGTNEKLF
length: 12; D: -; V: TRBV28; size: -; CDR3: ASSYGGENTEAF
length: 14; D: TRBD1; V: TRBV7-9; size: -; CDR3: ASSREGQGAGTEAF
length: 11; D: -; V: TRBV19; size: -; CDR3: ASSRRSSGEQY
length: 14; D: -; V: TRBV3-1/TRBV3-2; size: -; CDR3: ASSLYLDLQEETQY
length: 11; D: TRBD1; V: TRBV6-5; size: -; CDR3: ASSQGAGEGYT
length: 13; D: TRBD2; V: TRBV24-1; size: once; CDR3: ATSGVAGVGNEQF
length: 13; D: TRBD2; V: TRBV5-6; size: -; CDR3: ASTFLADYSYEQY
length: 13; D: -; V: TRBV5-6; size: few; CDR3: ASSINTGNKNIQY